The source of this T cell receptor beta chain is a study of blood T cell repertoires in COVID-19. Turning to the study itself: COVID-19 samples collected from the United States, Italy and Spain covered acute and convalescent phases. PBMCs, B-cell-depleted T cells, or T cells were the source of the cDNA or gDNA that made up the material.

V shed 2 bases and J shed 9 bases, with 17 bases lying between them. Germline loops: CDR1 SGHTA, CDR2 FQGNSA. This CDR3 spans 15 amino acids. Original processing methods: Nucleated cell counts were estimated from reference gene primer amplification. Here immunoSEQ multiplex PCR was the method, and the copy in TCRdb shows in-frame clones only, minus some. The DNA was the basis for D and trimming; V, J and clone size are from that table. In the table there are 95,000 to 150,000 clones, 78% of which are singletons. This clonotype was obtained from a man between 70 and 80 years old with acute or convalescent COVID-19. What was sequenced was peripheral blood. The J gene is TRBJ2-1, the V gene TRBV7-2; D might be TRBD2 (6 bases). CDR3 DNA: TGTGCCAGCAGCTTACTAGCGAGGGATCTTGGTGAGCAGTTCTTC. The encoded protein is CASSLLARDLGEQFF. Full variable domain (outside the CDR3, taken from reference TRBV7-2 and TRBJ2-1): GAGVSQSPSNKVTEKGKDVELRCDPISGHTALYWYRQSLGQGLEFLIYFQGNSAPDKSGLPSDRFSAERTGGSVSTLTIQRTQQEDSAVYLCASSLLARDLGEQFFGPGTRLTVL.